These T cell receptor beta chains were read from a single sample in a study of cytomegalovirus exposure and HLA in healthy donors. Generated by immunoSEQ multiplex PCR, the TCRdb table keeps only in-frame clones and is missing some. Seen here are about 150,000 clones, roughly 85% observed once, and the top ten hold about 6.8%. The specimen sequenced was PBMCs. All receptors derive from a man aged 40-55 years in good health and CMV-seropositive. The CDR3 runs from the conserved cysteine through the conserved F or W.

>TRBV5-1
CASSLAGGSNQPQHF
>TRBV7-2
CASSRDRAYEQYF
>TRBV10-3
CAISDVAGAPGLHEQFF
>TRBV4-2
CASSQDRASSYNSPLHF
>TRBV6-1
CASSLREDYGYTF
>TRBV5-1
CASSLARLAGTGELFF
>TRBV27
CASSFSTAHEQYF
>TRBV28
CASTSSGNYNEQFF
>TRBV28
CASSQTGGDTEAFF
>TRBV7-9
CSSSSTGGSGNTIYF
>TRBV19
CASSAGSGQPQHF
>TRBV28
CASSLPRGGLDEQYF
>TRBV9
CASSLGLNLNTDTQYF
>TRBV19
CASSIDPLYGYTF
>TRBV5-8
CASSPPPGTGVFGGELFF
>TRBV6-5
CASSQREGTDTQYF
>TRBV4-1
CASSRSTVPGQPQHF
>TRBV7-2
CASSLSSGRVNTEAFF
>TRBV9
CASSVAPQGVGAFF
>TRBV27
CASSNPGTVNTEAFF
>TRBV4-1
CASSQDKGTYGYTF